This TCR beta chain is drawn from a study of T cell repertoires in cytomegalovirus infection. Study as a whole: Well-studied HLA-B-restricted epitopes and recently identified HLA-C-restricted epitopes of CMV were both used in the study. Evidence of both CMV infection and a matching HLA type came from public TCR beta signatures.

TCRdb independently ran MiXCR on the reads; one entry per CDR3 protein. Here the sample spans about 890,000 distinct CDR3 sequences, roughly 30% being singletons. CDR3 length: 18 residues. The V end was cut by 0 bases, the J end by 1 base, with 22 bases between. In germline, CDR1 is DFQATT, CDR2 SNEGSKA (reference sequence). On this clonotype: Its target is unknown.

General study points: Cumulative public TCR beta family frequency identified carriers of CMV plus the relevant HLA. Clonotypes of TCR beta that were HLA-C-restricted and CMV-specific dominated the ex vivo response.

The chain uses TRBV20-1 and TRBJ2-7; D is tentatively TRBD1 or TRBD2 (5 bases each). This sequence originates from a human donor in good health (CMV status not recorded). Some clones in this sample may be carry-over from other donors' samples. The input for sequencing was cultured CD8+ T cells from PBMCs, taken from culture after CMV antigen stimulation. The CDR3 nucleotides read TGCAGTGCTAGAGATGATGGACCCGAGGGGACCAGTTCCTACGAGCAGTACTTC. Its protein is CSARDDGPEGTSSYEQYF.